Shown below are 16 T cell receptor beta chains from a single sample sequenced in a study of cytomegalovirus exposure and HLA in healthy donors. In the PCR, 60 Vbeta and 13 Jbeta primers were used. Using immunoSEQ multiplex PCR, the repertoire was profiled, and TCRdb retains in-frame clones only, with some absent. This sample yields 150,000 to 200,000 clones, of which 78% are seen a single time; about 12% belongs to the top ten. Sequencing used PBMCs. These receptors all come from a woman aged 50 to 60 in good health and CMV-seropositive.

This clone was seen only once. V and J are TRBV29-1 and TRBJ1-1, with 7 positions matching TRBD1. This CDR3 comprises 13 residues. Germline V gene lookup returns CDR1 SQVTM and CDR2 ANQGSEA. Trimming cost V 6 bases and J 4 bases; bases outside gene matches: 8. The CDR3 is CSVGDRVGTEAFF. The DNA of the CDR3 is TGCAGCGTCGGTGACAGGGTGGGCACTGAAGCTTTCTTT. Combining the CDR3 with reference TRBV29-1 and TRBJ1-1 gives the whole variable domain SAVISQKPSRDICQRGTSLTIQCQVDSQVTMMFWYRQQPGQSLTLIATANQGSEATYESGFVIDKFPISRPNLTFSTLTVSNMSPEDSSIYLCSVGDRVGTEAFFGQGTRLTVV.

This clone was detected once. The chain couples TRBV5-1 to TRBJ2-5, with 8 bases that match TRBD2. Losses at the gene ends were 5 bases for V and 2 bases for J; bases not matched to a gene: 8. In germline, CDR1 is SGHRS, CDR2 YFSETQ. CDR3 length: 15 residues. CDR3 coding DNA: TGCGCCAGCAGATCATCCGGGGGGGGACAAGAGACCCAGTACTTC. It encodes CASRSSGGGQETQYF.

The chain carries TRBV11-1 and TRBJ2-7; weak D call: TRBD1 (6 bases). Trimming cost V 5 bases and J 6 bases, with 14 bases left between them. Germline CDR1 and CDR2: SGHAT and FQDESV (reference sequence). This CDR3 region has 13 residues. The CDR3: CASSEQGTSEQYF. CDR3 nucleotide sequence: TGTGCCAGCAGCGAACAGGGAACCTCCGAGCAGTACTTC.

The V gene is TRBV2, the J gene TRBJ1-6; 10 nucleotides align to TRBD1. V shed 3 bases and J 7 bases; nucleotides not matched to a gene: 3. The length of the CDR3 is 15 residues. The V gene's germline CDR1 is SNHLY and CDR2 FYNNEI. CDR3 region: CASSEGQGSNSPLHF. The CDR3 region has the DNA TGTGCCAGCAGTGAGGGACAGGGGTCAAATTCACCCCTCCACTTT.

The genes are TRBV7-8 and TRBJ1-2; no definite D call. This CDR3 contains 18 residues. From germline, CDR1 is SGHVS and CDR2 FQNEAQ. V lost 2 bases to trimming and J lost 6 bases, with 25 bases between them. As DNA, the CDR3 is TGTGCCAGCAGCTTAAATCCCGGTGAAGAAATCGTTACGAATGGCTACACCTTC. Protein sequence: CASSLNPGEEIVTNGYTF.

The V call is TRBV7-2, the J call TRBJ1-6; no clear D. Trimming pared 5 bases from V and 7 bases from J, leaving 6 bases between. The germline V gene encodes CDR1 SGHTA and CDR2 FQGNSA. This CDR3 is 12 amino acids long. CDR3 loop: CASSLINSPLHF. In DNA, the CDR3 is TGTGCCAGCAGCCTAATAAATTCACCCCTCCACTTT. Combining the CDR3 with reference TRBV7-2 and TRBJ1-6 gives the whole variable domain GAGVSQSPSNKVTEKGKDVELRCDPISGHTALYWYRQSLGQGLEFLIYFQGNSAPDKSGLPSDRFSAERTGGSVSTLTIQRTQQEDSAVYLCASSLINSPLHFGNGTRLTVT.

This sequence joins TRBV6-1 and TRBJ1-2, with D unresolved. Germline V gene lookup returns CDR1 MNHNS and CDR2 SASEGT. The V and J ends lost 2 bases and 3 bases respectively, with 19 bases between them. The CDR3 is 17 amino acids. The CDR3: CASSERGLAAKDYGYTF. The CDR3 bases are TGTGCCAGCAGTGAACGAGGTTTGGCAGCGAAGGACTATGGCTACACCTTC.

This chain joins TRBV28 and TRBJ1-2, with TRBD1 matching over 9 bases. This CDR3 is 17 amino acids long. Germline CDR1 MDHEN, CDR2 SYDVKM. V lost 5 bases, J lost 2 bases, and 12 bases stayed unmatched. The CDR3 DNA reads TGTGCCAGCAGTCCACATACGCCGGGACAGGGAAACTATGGCTACACCTTC. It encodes CASSPHTPGQGNYGYTF.

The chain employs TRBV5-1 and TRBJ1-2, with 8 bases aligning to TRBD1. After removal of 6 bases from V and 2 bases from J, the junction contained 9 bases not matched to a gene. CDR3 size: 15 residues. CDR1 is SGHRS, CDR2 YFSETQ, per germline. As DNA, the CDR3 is TGCGCCAGCACCCAGACAGGGGCGCTAAACTATGGCTACACCTTC. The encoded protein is CASTQTGALNYGYTF.

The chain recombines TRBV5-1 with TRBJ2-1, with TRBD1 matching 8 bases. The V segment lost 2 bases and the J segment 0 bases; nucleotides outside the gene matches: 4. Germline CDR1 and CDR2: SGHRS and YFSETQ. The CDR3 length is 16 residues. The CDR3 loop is CASSFGQGLSYNEQFF. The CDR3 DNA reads TGCGCCAGCAGCTTCGGACAGGGTCTCTCCTACAATGAGCAGTTCTTC.

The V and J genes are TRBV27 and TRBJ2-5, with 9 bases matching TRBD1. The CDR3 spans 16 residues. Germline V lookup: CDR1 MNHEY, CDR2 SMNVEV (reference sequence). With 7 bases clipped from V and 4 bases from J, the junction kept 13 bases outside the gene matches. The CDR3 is CASNEGFGTGLETQYF. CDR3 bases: TGTGCCAGCAATGAAGGGTTCGGGACAGGGCTAGAGACCCAGTACTTC.

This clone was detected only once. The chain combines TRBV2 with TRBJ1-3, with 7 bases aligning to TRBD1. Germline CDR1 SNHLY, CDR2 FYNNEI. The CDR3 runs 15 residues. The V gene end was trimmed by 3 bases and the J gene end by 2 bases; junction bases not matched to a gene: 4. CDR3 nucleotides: TGTGCCAGCAGTGACCCAGGGGGAGCTGGAAACACCATATATTTT. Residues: CASSDPGGAGNTIYF.

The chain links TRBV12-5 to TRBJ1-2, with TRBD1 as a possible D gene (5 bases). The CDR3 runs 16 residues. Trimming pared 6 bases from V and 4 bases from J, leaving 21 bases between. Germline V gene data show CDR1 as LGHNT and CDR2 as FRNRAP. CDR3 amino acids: CASGPQAAGRSYGYTF. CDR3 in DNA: TGTGCTAGTGGCCCTCAAGCGGCGGGGCGCTCCTATGGCTACACCTTC.

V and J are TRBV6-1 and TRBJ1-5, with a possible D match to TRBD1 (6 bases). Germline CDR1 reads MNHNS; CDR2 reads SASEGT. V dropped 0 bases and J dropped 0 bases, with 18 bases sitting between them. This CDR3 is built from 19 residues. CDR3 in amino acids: CASSEARGTTWASNQPQHF. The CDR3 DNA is TGTGCCAGCAGTGAAGCGCGGGGGACAACGTGGGCTAGCAATCAGCCCCAGCATTTT.

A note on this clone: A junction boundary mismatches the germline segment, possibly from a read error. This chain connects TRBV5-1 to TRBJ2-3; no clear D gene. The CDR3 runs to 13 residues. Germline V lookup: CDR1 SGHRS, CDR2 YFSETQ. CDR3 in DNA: TGCGCCAGCCGCTTGACTAGCACAGATACGCAGTATTTT. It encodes CASRLTSTDTQYF.

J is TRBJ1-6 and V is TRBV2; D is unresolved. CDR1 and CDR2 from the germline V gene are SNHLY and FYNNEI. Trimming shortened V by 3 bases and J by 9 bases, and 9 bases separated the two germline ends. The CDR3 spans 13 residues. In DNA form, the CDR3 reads TGTGCCAGCAGTGATAGGTGGGCTTCACCCCTCCACTTT. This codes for CASSDRWASPLHF.